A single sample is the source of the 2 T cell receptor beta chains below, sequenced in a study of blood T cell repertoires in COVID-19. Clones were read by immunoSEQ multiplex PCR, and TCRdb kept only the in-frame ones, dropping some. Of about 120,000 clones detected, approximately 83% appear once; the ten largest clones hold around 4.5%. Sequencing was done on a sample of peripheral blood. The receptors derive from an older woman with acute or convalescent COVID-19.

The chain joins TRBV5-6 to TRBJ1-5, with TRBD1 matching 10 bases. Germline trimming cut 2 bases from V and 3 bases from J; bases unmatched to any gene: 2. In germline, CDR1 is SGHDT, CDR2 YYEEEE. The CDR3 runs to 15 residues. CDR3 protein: CASSFGTGDNQPQHF. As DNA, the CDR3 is TGTGCCAGCAGCTTTGGGACAGGGGACAATCAGCCCCAGCATTTT. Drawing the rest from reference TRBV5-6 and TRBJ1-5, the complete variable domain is DAGVTQSPTHLIKTRGQQVTLRCSPKSGHDTVSWYQQALGQGPQFIFQYYEEEERQRGNFPDRFSGHQFPNYSSELNVNALLLGDSALYLCASSFGTGDNQPQHFGDGTRLSIL.

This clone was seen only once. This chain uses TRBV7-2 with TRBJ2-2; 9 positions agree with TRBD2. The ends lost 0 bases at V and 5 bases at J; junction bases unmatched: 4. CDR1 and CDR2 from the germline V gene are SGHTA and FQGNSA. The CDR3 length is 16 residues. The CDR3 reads CASSLAASGATGELFF. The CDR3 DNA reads TGTGCCAGCAGCTTAGCAGCTAGCGGGGCAACCGGGGAGCTGTTTTTT.